This T cell receptor (beta chain) came from a study of regulatory T cells in long-lasting Graves disease. This clonotype has just one count. The antigen is unknown. A much larger clonotype is one base distant, so this may be a read error. Stated time point: newly diagnosed GD, antithyroid drugs for less than 3 months. PBMC RNA was the source of the TCR library. Relying on iRepertoire HTBI primers and Arm-PCR of CDR3 regions, the team built TCR beta libraries. TCRdb re-analysed the multiplex PCR reads in MiXCR, keeping a single row per CDR3 protein. The sample shows 550,000 to 650,000 distinct CDR3 sequences, about 15% of them seen only once. Findings and limits, study-wide: A greater number of public clonotypes (fewer than 3,000) was shared by persistent patients than by new patients (around 960).

The V and J ends lost 8 bases and 8 bases respectively, with 15 bases between them. The CDR3 has 13 residues. Per germline, CDR1 MDHEN and CDR2 SYDVKM. The same data also contributed to another study, on T cells in Graves' hyperthyroidism and ophthalmopathy. From that report: A 13 V-J signature model discriminated ophthalmopathy versus stable hyperthyroidism.

The sequences come from peripheral blood mononuclear cells (PBMCs), collected at new diagnosis, from a patient treated with antithyroid drugs. This receptor was obtained from a man between 18 and 35 years old with Graves disease. The chain is built from TRBV28 and TRBJ1-4, with D tentatively TRBD1 (5 bases). The CDR3 bases are TGTGCCAGCGCCCTCGGGGCAAGGGAAAAACTGTTTTTT. Its protein product is CASALGAREKLFF.